The 29 T cell receptor beta chains in this list originate from one sample, sequenced in a study of graft-versus-host responses after intestinal transplantation. No antigen has been identified for these receptors. Clones were read by immunoSEQ multiplex PCR, and TCRdb kept only the in-frame ones, dropping some. The sample records about 71,000 clones, around 90% being singletons. Sequences were derived from unstimulated CD8+ T cells sorted from spleen or lymph node cells, sampled before intestinal transplant. The receptors here all came from a human donor who received an intestinal transplant.

V is TRBV6-1 and J is TRBJ1-1; D is unresolved. The ends were cut back, 6 bases at V and 5 bases at J, with 16 bases in the middle. CDR1 MNHNS and CDR2 SASEGT come from the germline V gene. CDR3 length: 14 residues. The CDR3: CASRPHEVWTEAFF. The CDR3 DNA sequence: TGTGCCAGCAGGCCCCACGAGGTTTGGACTGAAGCTTTCTTT.

The chain has TRBV5-1 and TRBJ1-6; no firm D call. V lost 2 bases and J 0 bases, leaving 15 bases between the germline ends. This CDR3 region has 18 residues. Germline lookup yields CDR1 SGHRS and CDR2 YFSETQ. This chain's CDR3 is CASSLPLGESSYNSPLHF. Here the CDR3 DNA reads TGCGCCAGCAGCTTACCACTGGGAGAGAGCTCCTATAATTCACCCCTCCACTTT.

The CDR3 DNA sequence: TGTGCCAGCACCCGGGGGTCTGAAGCTTTCTTT. This encodes CASTRGSEAFF. The chain uses TRBV27 and TRBJ1-1; D possibly corresponds to TRBD1 (5 bases). Looked up from germline, CDR1 is MNHEY and CDR2 is SMNVEV (reference sequence). V was trimmed by 7 bases and J by 6 bases, leaving 9 bases between them. The CDR3 sequence is 11 residues long.

This chain connects TRBV4-1 to TRBJ2-2, with D possibly matching TRBD1 (5 bases). CDR1 MGHRA and CDR2 YSYEKL come from the germline V gene. The CDR3 spans 12 residues. The V end was cut by 7 bases, the J end by 5 bases, with 8 bases between. The chain's CDR3 is CASKGATGELFF. The DNA of the CDR3 is TGCGCCAGCAAAGGGGCGACCGGGGAGCTGTTTTTT.

This clone is a singleton in its sample. CDR3 sequence: CASSLGVAGAYEQYF. The CDR3 nucleotides are TGTGCCAGCAGCCTGGGGGTAGCGGGGGCCTACGAGCAGTACTTC. V and J are TRBV5-6 and TRBJ2-7; 9 positions match TRBD2. This CDR3 region has 15 residues. Trimming removed 4 bases from V and 2 bases from J; junction bases left unmatched: 7. CDR1 and CDR2 from the germline V gene are SGHDT and YYEEEE.

V gene TRBV6-6 combines with J gene TRBJ2-7, with D unclear. Trimming cost V 2 bases and J 1 base, with 9 bases left between them. Germline V gene lookup returns CDR1 MNHNY and CDR2 SVGAGI (reference sequence). The CDR3 spans 14 residues. The CDR3 here is CASSYVTWSYEQYF. The DNA for the CDR3 is TGTGCCAGCAGTTACGTGACATGGTCCTACGAGCAGTACTTC.

The chain joins TRBV2 to TRBJ2-7; D unclear. CDR1 is SNHLY, CDR2 FYNNEI, per germline. The CDR3 length is 13 residues. V gave up 1 base and J gave up 0 bases, with 4 bases separating them. CDR3 DNA: TGTGCCAGCAGTGAAGTCCACTCCTACGAGCAGTACTTC. This gives the protein CASSEVHSYEQYF.

The chain recombines TRBV4-1 with TRBJ2-3; 15 positions match TRBD2. This CDR3 region has 19 residues. Germline V CDR1 and CDR2: MGHRA, YSYEKL. V shed 1 base, J shed 2 bases, and the junction held 7 bases outside the gene matches. The CDR3 sequence: CASSQVGTSGGPNTDTQYF. CDR3 bases: TGCGCCAGCAGCCAAGTCGGGACTAGCGGGGGGCCCAACACAGATACGCAGTATTTT.

The CDR3 region has the DNA TGTGCCAGCGCTGACCGGGGGGCCTCCTACAATGAGCAGTTCTTC. Residues: CASADRGASYNEQFF. V usage is TRBV5-8 and J usage is TRBJ2-1; D might be TRBD2 (7 bases). The CDR3 contains 15 residues. The V gene's germline CDR1 is SGHTS and CDR2 YDEGEE. The V end lost 7 bases, the J end lost 0 bases, and 14 bases lay between the germline ends. Full variable domain (rest looked up from reference TRBV5-8 and TRBJ2-1): EAGVTQSPTHLIKTRGQQATLRCSPISGHTSVYWYQQALGLGLQFLLWYDEGEERNRGNFPPRFSGRQFPNYSSELNVNALELEDSALYLCASADRGASYNEQFFGPGTRLTVL.

The J gene is TRBJ1-2, the V gene TRBV2, with unresolved D. The CDR3 consists of 12 residues. Trimming stripped 11 bases from V and 4 bases from J, with 14 bases between. The germline V gene has CDR1 SNHLY and CDR2 FYNNEI. The CDR3 nucleotides read TGTGCCTGGACCGGAGGCTCCTATGGCTACACCTTC. Residues: CAWTGGSYGYTF.

This clone was observed a single time. This chain connects TRBV9 to TRBJ1-1; 7 nucleotides line up with TRBD1. This CDR3 has 16 amino acids. V was clipped by 0 bases and J by 6 bases; unmatched bases: 11. Germline V gene data show CDR1 as SGDLS and CDR2 as YYNGEE. Here the CDR3 DNA reads TGTGCCAGCAGCGTAGAGGGGACAGCCCAGGCTGCTGAAGCTTTCTTT. This translates into CASSVEGTAQAAEAFF.

The DNA for the CDR3 is TGTGCCAGCAGTGAAGCAGGAGATCCCCTCAGGGGGCAGTACTTC. This codes for CASSEAGDPLRGQYF. The chain is built from TRBV2 and TRBJ2-7; D is possibly TRBD1 (6 bases). CDR1 and CDR2 from the germline V gene are SNHLY and FYNNEI. The ends were cut back, 0 bases at V and 9 bases at J, with 18 bases in the middle. CDR3 length: 15 amino acids. The full variable domain, with the rest looked up from reference TRBV2 and TRBJ2-7, is EPEVTQTPSHQVTQMGQEVILRCVPISNHLYFYWYRQILGQKVEFLVSFYNNEISEKSEIFDDQFSVERPDGSNFTLKIRSTKLEDSAMYFCASSEAGDPLRGQYFGPGTRLTVT.

The gene calls are TRBV5-1 and TRBJ2-2; 12 nucleotides agree with TRBD1. The length of the CDR3 is 15 residues. The trim removed 4 bases at V and 4 bases at J, leaving 2 bases unmatched. The germline CDR1 and CDR2 sequences are SGHRS and YFSETQ. CDR3 DNA sequence: TGCGCCAGCAGCGGGACAGGGGGCATCACCGGGGAGCTGTTTTTT. Amino acid sequence: CASSGTGGITGELFF.

V and J are TRBV5-1 and TRBJ1-1; D perhaps matches TRBD1 (6 bases). This CDR3 has 14 residues. Germline values: CDR1 SGHRS, CDR2 YFSETQ. V was clipped by 4 bases and J by 5 bases, with 15 bases between them. This CDR3 reads CASSPGGGWTEAFF. The CDR3 coding sequence is TGCGCCAGCAGCCCGGGAGGGGGTTGGACTGAAGCTTTCTTT.

V usage is TRBV19 and J usage is TRBJ1-3; a weak D match, TRBD1 (5 bases). The germline V and J ends were trimmed by 5 bases and 2 bases, with 10 bases remaining between them. Germline-derived CDR1 and CDR2 are LNHDA and SQIVND (reference sequence). This CDR3 contains 14 residues. CDR3 amino acids: CASSVDSPGNTIYF. CDR3 in DNA: TGTGCCAGTAGTGTCGACAGTCCTGGAAACACCATATATTTT. The full variable domain, completed using reference TRBV19 and TRBJ1-3, is DGGITQSPKYLFRKEGQNVTLSCEQNLNHDAMYWYRQDPGQGLRLIYYSQIVNDFQKGDIAEGYSVSREKKESFPLTVTSAQKNPTAFYLCASSVDSPGNTIYFGEGSWLTVV.

This clone was found once. The genes are TRBV6-6 and TRBJ1-2; 8 nucleotides agree with TRBD1. The V segment lost 7 bases and the J segment 8 bases; nucleotides outside the gene matches: 6. This CDR3 comprises 12 residues. From germline, CDR1 is MNHNY and CDR2 SVGAGI (reference sequence). The CDR3 bases are TGTGCCAGCACTCAGGGGGCTTGGGGCTACACCTTC. It yields the protein CASTQGAWGYTF.

The chain couples TRBV7-9 to TRBJ2-3, with unresolved D. Between the trimmed V and J ends, which lost 5 bases and 4 bases, there was a span of 13 bases. CDR1 is SEHNR and CDR2 is FQNEAQ in the germline V gene (reference sequence). This CDR3 has 14 amino acids. The CDR3 loop is CASSPRSVADTQYF. Written as DNA, the CDR3 is TGTGCCAGCAGCCCACGCAGCGTGGCAGATACGCAGTATTTT.

J is TRBJ2-7 and V is TRBV7-8, with a tentative D call TRBD2 (5 bases). The CDR3 has 12 amino acids. Trimming removed 4 bases from V and 3 bases from J, with 7 bases in between. Per germline, CDR1 SGHVS and CDR2 FQNEAQ. This CDR3 is CASSSTNYEQYF. The CDR3 DNA follows: TGTGCCAGCAGCTCGACTAACTACGAGCAGTACTTC.

This clone was recorded once. The V gene is TRBV9, the J gene TRBJ1-2; 7 bases agree with TRBD1. Trimming cost V 3 bases and J 6 bases; bases outside gene matches: 11. This CDR3 contains 15 residues. Germline lookup yields CDR1 SGDLS and CDR2 YYNGEE. The CDR3 is CASSETGDGVDGYTF. CDR3 nucleotide sequence: TGTGCCAGCAGCGAAACAGGGGACGGGGTTGATGGCTACACCTTC.

The rearrangement links TRBV5-6 to TRBJ1-2; unclear D gene. The germline CDR1 and CDR2 sequences are SGHDT and YYEEEE. The CDR3 covers 11 residues. The germline V and J ends were trimmed by 2 bases and 8 bases, with 7 bases remaining between them. The CDR3 DNA sequence: TGTGCCAGCAGCTTAACTCACGGCTACACCTTC. It yields the protein CASSLTHGYTF. Filled out from reference TRBV5-6 and TRBJ1-2, the complete variable domain reads DAGVTQSPTHLIKTRGQQVTLRCSPKSGHDTVSWYQQALGQGPQFIFQYYEEEERQRGNFPDRFSGHQFPNYSSELNVNALLLGDSALYLCASSLTHGYTFGSGTRLTVV.

The sample holds a few counts of this clone. This rearrangement joins TRBV7-9 to TRBJ2-5; 8 positions agree with TRBD1. The germline gives CDR1 SEHNR, CDR2 FQNEAQ (reference sequence). J gave up 1 base and V 2 bases, and 9 bases lay outside the gene matches. The length of the CDR3 is 17 residues. CDR3 nucleotides: TGTGCCAGCAGCTTATCCGCAGGGGGCGCTTCCCAAGAGACCCAGTACTTC. It codes for CASSLSAGGASQETQYF.

This chain links TRBV11-2 with TRBJ1-1, with D perhaps matching TRBD1 (5 bases). In germline, CDR1 is SGHAT, CDR2 FQNNGV. V shed 5 bases and J shed 4 bases, with 11 bases lying between them. The CDR3 runs to 13 residues. Here the CDR3 DNA reads TGTGCCAGCAGCCAAGGGACTAGCACTGAAGCTTTCTTT. As protein: CASSQGTSTEAFF.

The chain is built from TRBV19 and TRBJ1-5; possible D gene TRBD1, 6 bases. CDR3 length: 16 residues. Germline CDR1 LNHDA, CDR2 SQIVND (reference sequence). Deletions cut 5 bases from V and 1 base from J, with 15 bases between. Here the CDR3 DNA reads TGTGCCAGTAGTCGACCAGGGGCTGGGAGCAATCAGCCCCAGCATTTT. Protein: CASSRPGAGSNQPQHF. The variable domain in full, with the rest retrieved from reference TRBV19 and TRBJ1-5, is DGGITQSPKYLFRKEGQNVTLSCEQNLNHDAMYWYRQDPGQGLRLIYYSQIVNDFQKGDIAEGYSVSREKKESFPLTVTSAQKNPTAFYLCASSRPGAGSNQPQHFGDGTRLSIL.

The rearrangement links TRBV6-5 to TRBJ1-1, with 8 bases lining up with TRBD1. With V trimmed by 10 bases and J by 0 bases, 4 bases remained unmatched. CDR3 length equals 13 residues. Germline CDR1 MNHEY, CDR2 SVGAGI. This CDR3 is CATQTGVNTEAFF. In DNA, the CDR3 is TGTGCCACCCAGACAGGGGTGAACACTGAAGCTTTCTTT.

This clone has a single count. The gene calls are TRBV10-2 and TRBJ2-1; 12 bases match TRBD1. Germline CDR1 WSHSY, CDR2 SAAADI. V lost 6 bases, J lost 8 bases, and 11 bases stayed unmatched. The CDR3 runs to 16 residues. DNA for the CDR3: TGCGCCAGCAGGGAACCCCGGGACAGGGGGCTCCATGAGCAGTTCTTC. This codes for CASREPRDRGLHEQFF.

V is TRBV29-1 and J is TRBJ2-7; 7 nucleotides align to TRBD2. The V gene's germline CDR1 is SQVTM and CDR2 ANQGSEA. J lost 1 base, V lost 5 bases, and 8 bases had no gene match. The CDR3 is 14 residues long. CDR3 nucleotides: TGCAGCGTTTATGGTGGGGGGGGTTCCTACGAGCAGTACTTC. Translating gives CSVYGGGGSYEQYF.

The V and J genes are TRBV6-1 and TRBJ1-5; tentative D call: TRBD1 (6 bases). Trimming removed 3 bases from V and 4 bases from J, with 16 bases in between. The CDR3 has 16 residues. Germline lookup yields CDR1 MNHNS and CDR2 SASEGT. The CDR3 nucleotides are TGTGCCAGCAGTGACGGGCGGGGGGCCGGGAATCAGCCCCAGCATTTT. It specifies CASSDGRGAGNQPQHF.

The chain joins TRBV19 to TRBJ2-2, with TRBD2 matching 7 bases. Germline V gene sequence: CDR1 LNHDA, CDR2 SQIVND (reference sequence). This CDR3 has 14 amino acids. V trimming: 9 bases; J trimming: 7 bases; junction bases outside the gene matches: 11. The CDR3 is CASGWGGYDGELFF. The CDR3 nucleotides read TGTGCCAGCGGCTGGGGGGGATACGACGGGGAGCTGTTTTTT. Full variable domain (rest looked up from reference TRBV19 and TRBJ2-2): DGGITQSPKYLFRKEGQNVTLSCEQNLNHDAMYWYRQDPGQGLRLIYYSQIVNDFQKGDIAEGYSVSREKKESFPLTVTSAQKNPTAFYLCASGWGGYDGELFFGEGSRLTVL.

This chain joins TRBV2 and TRBJ1-3; 9 bases are a match to TRBD1. Germline assignment: CDR1 SNHLY and CDR2 FYNNEI. The junction had 8 bases not matched to a gene; V was cut back by 9 bases and J by 2 bases. The CDR3 has 15 residues. CDR3 protein: CARPGRDRAGNTIYF. CDR3 sequence (DNA): TGTGCCAGGCCCGGGAGGGACAGGGCTGGAAACACCATATATTTT. Full variable domain (outside the CDR3, taken from reference TRBV2 and TRBJ1-3): EPEVTQTPSHQVTQMGQEVILRCVPISNHLYFYWYRQILGQKVEFLVSFYNNEISEKSEIFDDQFSVERPDGSNFTLKIRSTKLEDSAMYFCARPGRDRAGNTIYFGEGSWLTVV.